These 16 T cell receptor beta chains came from one sample sequenced in a study of cytomegalovirus exposure and HLA in healthy donors. Amplification used 60 Vbeta primers and 13 Jbeta primers. Sequencing was performed with immunoSEQ multiplex PCR; in TCRdb, only in-frame clones are kept and a portion is missing. This sample has 95,000 or so clones, with around 81% found just once. The sequencing input was PBMCs. Receptor source: a woman aged 70 to 79 in good health and CMV-seropositive.

The rearrangement uses TRBV7-9 and TRBJ2-7; D may be TRBD2 (6 bases). Germline V gives CDR1 SEHNR, CDR2 FQNEAQ (reference sequence). Trimming pared 5 bases from V and 6 bases from J, leaving 11 bases between. The CDR3 runs to 12 residues. In nucleotides, the CDR3 is TGTGCCAGCAGCCAGGAGCGGGCCGAGCAGTACTTC. The encoded protein is CASSQERAEQYF.

V usage is TRBV19 and J usage is TRBJ2-7; 8 nucleotides agree with TRBD2. The length of the CDR3 is 15 residues. Germline loops: CDR1 LNHDA, CDR2 SQIVND (reference sequence). V gave up 3 bases and J gave up 5 bases; unmatched junction bases: 9. Here the CDR3 reads CASSISLAGLNEQYF. CDR3 sequence (DNA): TGTGCCAGTAGTATCTCTCTAGCGGGTCTAAACGAGCAGTACTTC.

By sample share, this clone is medium-sized. The chain links TRBV19 to TRBJ1-5; possible D gene TRBD1, 5 bases. The CDR3 covers 18 residues. Trimming stripped 6 bases from V and 0 bases from J, with 21 bases between. Germline loops: CDR1 LNHDA, CDR2 SQIVND (reference sequence). CDR3 DNA: TGTGCCAGTAGCTCGACGACAGCGTACCCCTATAGCAATCAGCCCCAGCATTTT. Protein product: CASSSTTAYPYSNQPQHF. The complete variable domain, with remaining parts taken from reference TRBV19 and TRBJ1-5, reads DGGITQSPKYLFRKEGQNVTLSCEQNLNHDAMYWYRQDPGQGLRLIYYSQIVNDFQKGDIAEGYSVSREKKESFPLTVTSAQKNPTAFYLCASSSTTAYPYSNQPQHFGDGTRLSIL.

This sequence joins TRBV2 and TRBJ2-7; 10 nucleotides align to TRBD2. Germline values: CDR1 SNHLY, CDR2 FYNNEI. V lost 4 bases to trimming and J lost 2 bases; unmatched junction nucleotides: 5. The CDR3 is 15 amino acids. The CDR3: CASSGTSGLTYEQYF. CDR3 bases: TGTGCCAGCAGTGGGACTAGCGGTCTTACCTACGAGCAGTACTTC.

The CDR3 sequence: CASTLASEYYEQYF. The CDR3 region has the DNA TGTGCCAGCACCCTGGCTAGCGAGTACTACGAGCAGTACTTC. The chain combines TRBV28 with TRBJ2-5; D perhaps matches TRBD2 (6 bases). The J call may be mistaken, given a closer DNA end match to TRBJ2-7. The germline V gene has CDR1 MDHEN and CDR2 SYDVKM. The CDR3 length is 14 residues.

The V and J genes are TRBV4-3 and TRBJ2-6; D is possibly TRBD1 (5 bases). The CDR3 contains 16 residues. V lost 0 bases and J 0 bases, leaving 6 bases between the germline ends. Germline CDR1 and CDR2: LGHNA and YSLEER. The CDR3 sequence is CASSQERGSGANVLTF. The CDR3 DNA sequence: TGCGCCAGCAGCCAAGAAAGGGGCTCTGGGGCCAACGTCCTGACTTTC.

V is TRBV19 and J is TRBJ2-1, with a possible D match to TRBD2 (6 bases). V lost 0 bases and J lost 0, with 6 bases in between. This CDR3 has 15 residues. Germline V gives CDR1 LNHDA, CDR2 SQIVND (reference sequence). CDR3 bases: TGTGCCAGTAGTATAGACGGGAGCTCCTACAATGAGCAGTTCTTC. This sequence encodes CASSIDGSSYNEQFF.

The J gene is TRBJ1-1, the V gene TRBV11-2, with D possibly TRBD1 on 6 matching bases. CDR1 and CDR2 from the germline V gene are SGHAT and FQNNGV. The V and J ends lost 2 bases and 4 bases respectively, with 8 bases between them. The CDR3 sequence is 13 residues long. CDR3 residues: CASSLSRGTEAFF. For the CDR3, the DNA is TGTGCCAGCAGCTTATCCAGGGGCACTGAAGCTTTCTTT.

The chain has TRBV5-1 and TRBJ1-2; TRBD1 agrees at 7 bases. Trimming removed 4 bases from V and 7 bases from J; junction bases left unmatched: 4. Germline V gives CDR1 SGHRS, CDR2 YFSETQ. This CDR3 is 12 amino acids long. The CDR3 DNA sequence: TGCGCCAGCAGCCTCCCAGGGGGTGGCTACACCTTC. Translated, it gives CASSLPGGGYTF.

The CDR3 region is CASSDLPTDTQYF. As DNA, the CDR3 is TGTGCCAGCAGTGACCTCCCTACAGATACGCAGTATTTT. The rearrangement joins TRBV6-4 to TRBJ2-3; D gene unclear. The CDR3 runs 13 residues. V lost 2 bases and J lost 3, with 6 bases in between. The germline V gene encodes CDR1 MRHNA and CDR2 SNTAGT.

J is TRBJ1-6 and V is TRBV6-5; D remains ambiguous. The CDR3 is 15 residues long. CDR1 MNHEY and CDR2 SVGAGI come from the germline V gene. V was trimmed by 11 bases and J by 4 bases, leaving 18 bases between them. This chain's CDR3 is CACGLTGPYNSPLHF. The CDR3 DNA reads as TGTGCCTGCGGACTGACTGGACCGTATAATTCACCCCTCCACTTT.

The genes are TRBV5-4 and TRBJ2-7; 9 bases map to TRBD1. V was pared by 4 bases and J by 1 base, with 6 bases of the junction left unmatched. Per the germline V gene, CDR1 is SGHNT and CDR2 is YYREEE (reference sequence). This CDR3 contains 15 residues. For the CDR3, the DNA is TGTGCCAGCAGCATGGGACAGGGCGCGTCCTACGAGCAGTACTTC. Protein product: CASSMGQGASYEQYF.

The CDR3 DNA is TGCGCCAGCAGCTTGGCCAGGGGGGATCGCCCTGGAAACACCATATATTTT. The encoded protein is CASSLARGDRPGNTIYF. The genes are TRBV5-1 and TRBJ1-3; 7 nucleotides align to TRBD1. CDR1 and CDR2 (germline): SGHRS, YFSETQ. The V and J ends lost 0 bases and 2 bases, in that order; junction bases with no gene match: 8. The CDR3 is 17 amino acids.

This clone was counted a few times. This chain uses TRBV5-1 with TRBJ1-1; the D gene is possibly TRBD1 (5 bases). CDR1 is SGHRS, CDR2 YFSETQ, per germline. This CDR3 contains 16 residues. V lost 4 bases and J lost 3, with 19 bases in between. The CDR3 DNA reads as TGCGCCAGCAGCGAACACAGGTCCTCTCAAGACACTGAAGCTTTCTTT. It is translated as CASSEHRSSQDTEAFF.

The chain joins TRBV9 to TRBJ1-5, with D possibly matching TRBD1 (6 bases). Germline V gene data show CDR1 as SGDLS and CDR2 as YYNGEE. Between the trimmed V and J ends, which lost 6 bases and 4 bases, there was a span of 14 bases. The CDR3 runs to 14 residues. The CDR3 coding sequence is TGTGCCAGCAACCTACAGGGTGATAATCAGCCCCAGCATTTT. Its protein product is CASNLQGDNQPQHF.

The chain joins TRBV13 to TRBJ2-5; a weak D match, TRBD1 (6 bases). Gene TRBJ2-7 matches the end of the DNA better, so the J call may be wrong. Germline lookup yields CDR1 PRHDT and CDR2 FYEKMQ (reference sequence). This CDR3 has 15 amino acids. The CDR3 loop is CASSGLGTLTYEQYF. The CDR3 region has the DNA TGTGCCAGCAGCGGTCTCGGGACACTAACCTACGAGCAGTACTTC.